A single T cell receptor beta chain is shown here with its context. The record originates from a study of metastatic and nonmetastatic thyroid tumors. TCRdb called clones again from the PCR reads with MiXCR. This sample has about 8,000 clones, with about 20% found just once. The germline CDR1 and CDR2 sequences are SEHNR and FQNEAQ (reference sequence). The V gene lost 3 bases and the J gene lost 14 bases, with 13 bases spanning the gap. The CDR3 spans 12 residues. None of the patients had undergone any treatment ahead of thyroid surgery. The receptor's source is a female donor with papillary thyroid cancer or a benign thyroid nodule (not recorded which). Some clones in this sample may be carry-over from other donors' samples. The chain uses TRBV7-9 and TRBJ1-4, with D maybe TRBD1 (5 bases). Material: adjacent normal tissue. Here the CDR3 DNA reads TGTGCCAGCAGCTTTGCACCCGGGACGCTGTTTTTT. This encodes CASSFAPGTLFF.